This note documents a single T cell receptor (beta chain) sequence. The data stem from a study of T cells in Graves' hyperthyroidism and ophthalmopathy. Study-level information: Peripheral blood collection took place at initial diagnosis, before any treatment.

TCR beta CDR3 region amplification was performed from RNA transcripts. The HTBI primer set drove a first-round RT-PCR of the TCR CDR3. Each CDR3 protein gets one entry after TCRdb re-called the multiplex PCR reads with MiXCR. The sample records 490,000 or so distinct CDR3 sequences, roughly 21% being singletons. V was pared by 5 bases and J by 0 bases, with 8 bases between. Germline-derived CDR1 and CDR2 are MNHNS and SASEGT. This CDR3 contains 14 residues. The receptor was isolated from a man between 40 and 49 years old with Graves' ophthalmopathy. The sequenced material came from blood. The chain employs TRBV6-1 and TRBJ2-1, with D unclear. CDR3 amino acids: CASSRTVSYNEQFF. CDR3 nucleotide sequence: TGTGCCAGCAGTCGGACGGTCTCCTACAATGAGCAGTTCTTC.